The 7 T cell receptor beta chains listed next were all sequenced from one sample in a study of blood T cell repertoires in COVID-19. Data came from immunoSEQ multiplex PCR; TCRdb stores just in-frame clones and leaves some out. The sample records 110,000 or so clones, around 76% being singletons. The sample consisted of peripheral blood. These receptors all stem from a woman aged 70 to 79 with acute or convalescent COVID-19.

Many counts were recorded for this clone. J is TRBJ2-2 and V is TRBV2; 9 nucleotides match TRBD2. This CDR3 is built from 16 residues. Germline V gene sequence: CDR1 SNHLY, CDR2 FYNNEI. Germline trimming cut 3 bases from V and 8 bases from J; bases unmatched to any gene: 10. The CDR3 sequence is CASSDLPSGVGGELFF. For the CDR3, the DNA is TGTGCCAGCAGTGACCTCCCTAGCGGGGTTGGGGGGGAGCTGTTTTTT. The entire variable domain, with the rest obtained from reference TRBV2 and TRBJ2-2, is as follows: EPEVTQTPSHQVTQMGQEVILRCVPISNHLYFYWYRQILGQKVEFLVSFYNNEISEKSEIFDDQFSVERPDGSNFTLKIRSTKLEDSAMYFCASSDLPSGVGGELFFGEGSRLTVL.

This clone was recorded once. The CDR3 sequence is CASKAGTQETQYF. In nucleotides, the CDR3 is TGTGCCAGCAAGGCGGGGACTCAAGAGACCCAGTACTTC. V is TRBV18 and J is TRBJ2-5; D is perhaps TRBD2 (6 bases). The V and J ends lost 8 bases and 2 bases respectively, with 12 bases between them. Germline V gene lookup returns CDR1 KGHSH and CDR2 LQKENI. The CDR3 consists of 13 residues.

This chain joins TRBV7-9 and TRBJ2-1, with 8 bases lining up with TRBD1. The CDR3 has 15 amino acids. V was clipped by 5 bases and J by 5 bases; unmatched bases: 8. Germline V gene lookup returns CDR1 SEHNR and CDR2 FQNEAQ (reference sequence). For the CDR3, the DNA is TGTGCCAGCAGCCCCGGACAGGGCCCGAACAATGAGCAGTTCTTC. This translates into CASSPGQGPNNEQFF.

V usage is TRBV6-5 and J usage is TRBJ1-4; the D gene is possibly TRBD1 (5 bases). V was cut by 6 bases and J by 8 bases, with 13 bases left in between. This CDR3 has 13 amino acids. CDR1 and CDR2 from the germline V gene are MNHEY and SVGAGI. CDR3 sequence (DNA): TGTGCCAGCAGGGGGGGTCTCAGGGAAAAACTGTTTTTT. Translated, it gives CASRGGLREKLFF.

The V and J genes are TRBV5-4 and TRBJ2-7; 7 positions match TRBD1. V was clipped by 4 bases and J by 4 bases; unmatched bases: 14. This CDR3 comprises 16 residues. Germline CDR1 and CDR2: SGHNT and YYREEE (reference sequence). The CDR3 DNA follows: TGTGCCAGCAGCAGTGACCGGGACAGTCTTAAGTACGAGCAGTACTTC. Translation gives CASSSDRDSLKYEQYF.

This clone was detected only a few times. The DNA of the CDR3 is TGTGCCAGCTCAGGGGAGACAGGGCTAAACACTGAAGCTTTCTTT. Protein sequence: CASSGETGLNTEAFF. The V gene is TRBV18, the J gene TRBJ1-1; 7 bases agree with TRBD1. Trimming removed 5 bases from V and 2 bases from J; junction bases left unmatched: 8. CDR3 length: 15 residues. The germline V gene has CDR1 KGHSH and CDR2 LQKENI.

In DNA form, the CDR3 reads TGTGCCAGCAGTGGTGCCCGCTCCGGTGGCACAGATACGCAGTATTTT. It translates to CASSGARSGGTDTQYF. This sequence joins TRBV2 and TRBJ2-3; no firm D call. Germline loops: CDR1 SNHLY, CDR2 FYNNEI. With 4 bases removed from V and 1 base from J, the gap between germline ends came to 15 bases. The CDR3 runs to 16 residues.